This entry is about one T cell receptor beta chain. This study enrolled people aged roughly 18 to 100 from roughly 22 US geographic areas. In the authors' workflow: Using reference gene primer amplification, nucleated cell counts were estimated. Repertoires were generated with immunoSEQ multiplex PCR, while TCRdb's copy carries only in-frame clones and drops some. V, J and clone size derive from that table, while D and trimming were established from the DNA sequence. The sample records under 200,000 clones, roughly 90% being singletons. These data belong to a study of blood T cell repertoires in COVID-19. The sample taken for sequencing was PBMCs or T cells enriched from blood (not recorded which). The origin of this receptor is a woman in her forties or fifties who had recovered from COVID-19.

The CDR3 is CATSGGGGYTF. DNA for the CDR3: TGTGCCACCAGCGGGGGGGGTGGCTACACCTTC. The genes are TRBV6-5 and TRBJ1-2, with D perhaps matching TRBD1 (5 bases). The CDR3 spans 11 residues. V was trimmed by 10 bases and J by 7 bases, leaving 13 bases between them. CDR1 is MNHEY, CDR2 SVGAGI, per germline.